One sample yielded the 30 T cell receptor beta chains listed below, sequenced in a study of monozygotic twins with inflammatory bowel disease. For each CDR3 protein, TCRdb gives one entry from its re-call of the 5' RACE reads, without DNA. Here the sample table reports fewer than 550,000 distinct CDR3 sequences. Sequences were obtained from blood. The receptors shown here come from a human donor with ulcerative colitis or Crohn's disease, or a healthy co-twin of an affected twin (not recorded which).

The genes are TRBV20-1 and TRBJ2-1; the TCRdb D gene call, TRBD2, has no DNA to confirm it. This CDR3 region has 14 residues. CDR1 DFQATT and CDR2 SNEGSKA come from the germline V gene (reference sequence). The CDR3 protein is CSARIFAGLNEQFF.

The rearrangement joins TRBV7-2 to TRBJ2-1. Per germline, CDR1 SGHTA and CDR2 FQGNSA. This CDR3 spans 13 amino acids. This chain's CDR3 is CASSIRYDNEQFF. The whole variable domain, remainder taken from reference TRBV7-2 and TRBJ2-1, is GAGVSQSPSNKVTEKGKDVELRCDPISGHTALYWYRQSLGQGLEFLIYFQGNSAPDKSGLPSDRFSAERTGGSVSTLTIQRTQQEDSAVYLCASSIRYDNEQFFGPGTRLTVL.

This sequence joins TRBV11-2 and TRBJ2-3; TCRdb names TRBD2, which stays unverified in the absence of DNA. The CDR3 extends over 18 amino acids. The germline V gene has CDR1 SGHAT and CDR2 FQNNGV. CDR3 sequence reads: CASSLGTSGARSTDTQYF.

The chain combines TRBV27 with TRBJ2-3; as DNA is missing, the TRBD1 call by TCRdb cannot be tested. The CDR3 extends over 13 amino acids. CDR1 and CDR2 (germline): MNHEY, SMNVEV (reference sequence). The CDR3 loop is CASSDGGTDTQYF.

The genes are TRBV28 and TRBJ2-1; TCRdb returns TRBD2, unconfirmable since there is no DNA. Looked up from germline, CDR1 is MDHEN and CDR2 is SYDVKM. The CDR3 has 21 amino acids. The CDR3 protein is CASRRSPLPSGRASHTNEQFF.

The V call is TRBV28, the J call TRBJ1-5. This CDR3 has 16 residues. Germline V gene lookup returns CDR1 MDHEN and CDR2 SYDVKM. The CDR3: CASSFSLSRVYQPQHF.

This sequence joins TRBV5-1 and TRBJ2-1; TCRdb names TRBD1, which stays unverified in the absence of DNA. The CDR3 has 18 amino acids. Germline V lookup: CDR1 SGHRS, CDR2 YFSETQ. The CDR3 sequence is CASSLIASVLGARNEQFF.

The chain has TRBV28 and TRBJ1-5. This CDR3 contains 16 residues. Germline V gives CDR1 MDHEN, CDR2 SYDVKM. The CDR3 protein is CASSPLGGRSNQPQHF. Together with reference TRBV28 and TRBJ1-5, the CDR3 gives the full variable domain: DVKVTQSSRYLVKRTGEKVFLECVQDMDHENMFWYRQDPGLGLRLIYFSYDVKMKEKGDIPEGYSVSREKKERFSLILESASTNQTSMYLCASSPLGGRSNQPQHFGDGTRLSIL.

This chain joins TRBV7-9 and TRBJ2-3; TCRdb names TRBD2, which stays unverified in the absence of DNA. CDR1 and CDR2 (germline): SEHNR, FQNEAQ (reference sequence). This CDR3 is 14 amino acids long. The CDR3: CASTEGEDGNTQYF.

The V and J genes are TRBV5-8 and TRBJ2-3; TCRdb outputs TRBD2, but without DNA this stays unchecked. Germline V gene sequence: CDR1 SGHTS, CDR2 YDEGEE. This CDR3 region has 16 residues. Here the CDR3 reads CASSLAVTGIRDTQYF.

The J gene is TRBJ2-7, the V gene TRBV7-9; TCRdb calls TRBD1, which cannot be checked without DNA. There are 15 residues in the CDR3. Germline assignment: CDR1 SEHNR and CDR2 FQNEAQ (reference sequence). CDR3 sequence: CASSREQGGIYEQYF.

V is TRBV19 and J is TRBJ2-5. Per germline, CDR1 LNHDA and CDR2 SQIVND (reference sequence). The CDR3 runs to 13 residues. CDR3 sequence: CASSIGQKETQYF.

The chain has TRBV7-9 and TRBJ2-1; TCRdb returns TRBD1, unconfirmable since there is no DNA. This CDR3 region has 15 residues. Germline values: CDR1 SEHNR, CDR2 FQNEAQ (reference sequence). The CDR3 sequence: CASSNSGGPHNEQFF.

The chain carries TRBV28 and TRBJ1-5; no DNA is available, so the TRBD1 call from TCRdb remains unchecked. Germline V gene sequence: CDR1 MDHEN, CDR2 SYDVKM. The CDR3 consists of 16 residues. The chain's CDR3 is CASSLFRAGGIQPQHF.

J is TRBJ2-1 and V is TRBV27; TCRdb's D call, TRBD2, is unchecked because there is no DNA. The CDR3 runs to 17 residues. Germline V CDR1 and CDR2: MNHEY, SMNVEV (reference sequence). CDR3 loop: CASSPWLAEGQHNEQFF.

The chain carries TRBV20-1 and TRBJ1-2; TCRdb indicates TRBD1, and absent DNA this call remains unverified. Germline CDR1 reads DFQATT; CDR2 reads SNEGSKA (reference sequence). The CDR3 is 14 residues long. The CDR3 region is CSAARDRDYYGYTF.

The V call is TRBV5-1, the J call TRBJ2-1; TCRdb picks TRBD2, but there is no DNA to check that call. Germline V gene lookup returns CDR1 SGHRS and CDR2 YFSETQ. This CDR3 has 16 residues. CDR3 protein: CASSLYLAGGNNEQFF.

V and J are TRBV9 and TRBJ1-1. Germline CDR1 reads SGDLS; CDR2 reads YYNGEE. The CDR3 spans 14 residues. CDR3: CASSAVLGNTEAFF. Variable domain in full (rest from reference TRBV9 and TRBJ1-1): DSGVTQTPKHLITATGQRVTLRCSPRSGDLSVYWYQQSLDQGLQFLIQYYNGEERAKGNILERFSAQQFPDLHSELNLSSLELGDSALYFCASSAVLGNTEAFFGQGTRLTVV.

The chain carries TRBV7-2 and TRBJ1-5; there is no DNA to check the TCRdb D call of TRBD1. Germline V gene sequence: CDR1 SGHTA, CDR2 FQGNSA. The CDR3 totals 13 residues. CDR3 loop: CASSRDRAQPQHF.

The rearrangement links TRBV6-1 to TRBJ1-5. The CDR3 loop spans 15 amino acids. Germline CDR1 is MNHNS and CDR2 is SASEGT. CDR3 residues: CASTQGPGVNQPQHF.

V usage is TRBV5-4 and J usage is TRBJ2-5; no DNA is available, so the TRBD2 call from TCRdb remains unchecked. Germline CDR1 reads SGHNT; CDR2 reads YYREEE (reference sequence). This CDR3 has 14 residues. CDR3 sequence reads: CASSSTSSGETQYF.

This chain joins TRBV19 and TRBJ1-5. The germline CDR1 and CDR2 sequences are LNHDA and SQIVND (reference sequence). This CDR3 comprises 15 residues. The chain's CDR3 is CASSPTPYGNQPQHF. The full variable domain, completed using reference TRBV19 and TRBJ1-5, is DGGITQSPKYLFRKEGQNVTLSCEQNLNHDAMYWYRQDPGQGLRLIYYSQIVNDFQKGDIAEGYSVSREKKESFPLTVTSAQKNPTAFYLCASSPTPYGNQPQHFGDGTRLSIL.

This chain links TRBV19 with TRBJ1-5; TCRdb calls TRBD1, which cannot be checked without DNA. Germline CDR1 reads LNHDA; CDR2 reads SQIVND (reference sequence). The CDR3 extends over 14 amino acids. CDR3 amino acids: CGSSIAGGNQPQHF.

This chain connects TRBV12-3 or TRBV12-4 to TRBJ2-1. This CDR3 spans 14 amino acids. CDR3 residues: CASSLHSSYNEQFF.

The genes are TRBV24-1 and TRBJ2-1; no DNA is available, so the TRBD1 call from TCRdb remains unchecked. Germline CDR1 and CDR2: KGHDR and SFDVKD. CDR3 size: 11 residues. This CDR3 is CATGQLNEQFF.

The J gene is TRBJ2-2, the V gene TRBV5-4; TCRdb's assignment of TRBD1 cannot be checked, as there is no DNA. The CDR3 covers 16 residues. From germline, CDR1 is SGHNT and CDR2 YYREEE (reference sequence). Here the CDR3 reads CASSSRTGPGTGELFF.

The CDR3 sequence: CATQAVGHTQYF. The gene calls are TRBV15 and TRBJ2-3; with no DNA, the TCRdb D assignment of TRBD1 cannot be verified. The CDR3 has 12 amino acids. Germline V gene sequence: CDR1 LNHNV, CDR2 YYDKDF (reference sequence). Supplemented by reference TRBV15 and TRBJ2-3, the full variable domain reads DAMVIQNPRYQVTQFGKPVTLSCSQTLNHNVMYWYQQKSSQAPKLLFHYYDKDFNNEADTPDNFQSRRPNTSFCFLDIRSPGLGDTAMYLCATQAVGHTQYFGPGTRLTVL.

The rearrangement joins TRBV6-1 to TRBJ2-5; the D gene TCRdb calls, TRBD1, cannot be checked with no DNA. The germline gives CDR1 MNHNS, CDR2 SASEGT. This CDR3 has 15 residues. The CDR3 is CASSPYRGLQETQYF.

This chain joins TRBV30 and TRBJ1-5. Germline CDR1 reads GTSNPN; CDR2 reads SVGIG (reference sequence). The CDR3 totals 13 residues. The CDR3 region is CAWNSGGGQPQHF.

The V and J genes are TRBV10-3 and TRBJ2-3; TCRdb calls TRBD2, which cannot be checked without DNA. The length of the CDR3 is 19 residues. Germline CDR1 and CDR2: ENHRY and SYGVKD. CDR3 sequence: CAISEASGASRSSTDTQYF.